The source of this T cell receptor (beta chain) is a study of T-cell memory formation after mild COVID-19. Regarding the study as a whole: CD4+ clones that contracted lay mainly in CM and EM; CD8+ ones lay in EMRA.

TCRdb reprocessed the 5' RACE reads via MiXCR and lists one record per CDR3 protein. The profile covers over 45,000 distinct CDR3 sequences, with around 10% appearing a single time and over 9.5% taken by the ten largest. This clonotype was observed at least ten times. Its antigen is currently unknown. The CDR3 consists of 13 residues. The germline V gene encodes CDR1 SGHRS and CDR2 YFSETQ. V was cut by 2 bases and J by 3 bases, with 8 bases left in between. This chain uses TRBV5-1 with TRBJ2-5; D unresolved. The clonotype was recovered from an adult woman who had mild COVID-19 (a few samples of this study predate the infection). Cell type and time point are not known. Sequencing used PBMCs or a T cell subset sorted from them (not recorded which). The CDR3 DNA is TGCGCCAGCAGCTTCCTGGCGGAAGAGACCCAGTACTTC. The encoded protein is CASSFLAEETQYF.